Detailed here is one T cell receptor (beta chain). The source of the sample is a study of T cells in Graves' hyperthyroidism and ophthalmopathy. The source material, RNA transcripts, was used to amplify TCR beta CDR3 regions. The primer set for the first-round RT-PCR of the TCR CDR3 was HTBI. TCRdb reprocessed the multiplex PCR reads with MiXCR, giving one entry per CDR3 protein. The top ten clones hold around 52% of a sample with about 200,000 distinct CDR3 sequences, approximately 16% of them seen once. Sequenced: blood. The clonotype was recovered from a woman in her forties or fifties with Graves' hyperthyroidism.

This chain's CDR3 is CASSPGLAGVFTDTQYF. In DNA form, the CDR3 reads TGTGCCAGCTCACCGGGACTAGCGGGAGTATTCACAGATACGCAGTATTTT. The chain couples TRBV12-3 or TRBV12-4 to TRBJ2-3; TRBD2 aligns across 14 bases. Losses at the gene ends were 8 bases for V and 2 bases for J; bases not matched to a gene: 9. The CDR3 loop spans 17 amino acids.